The T cell receptor (beta chain) described here comes from a study of blood T cells in healthy people across ages. Study outcomes and limitations: The study found more naive CD4+ cells and higher diversity in long-lived than aged donors. There was no known CMV status for donors, so expanded clonotype changes were possibly confounded.

The CDR3 covers 14 residues. Germline CDR1 and CDR2: SNHLY and FYNNEI. Trimming took off 3 bases at V and 0 bases at J, with 9 bases between the two ends. The second PCR ran roughly 7 to 11 cycles with a sample-barcoded 5' primer and J-beta primers. TCRdb re-called the 5' RACE reads with MiXCR, one entry per CDR3 protein. The table records roughly 1.9 million distinct CDR3 sequences, about two fifths of them present only once. Points on this clonotype: The antigen remains undetermined.

This clonotype originated in a human donor in good health. Input material: blood. The chain joins TRBV2 to TRBJ2-7, with TRBD2 as a possible D gene (5 bases). The CDR3 coding sequence is TGTGCCAGCAGTGAGCCCGGGAACTCCTACGAGCAGTACTTC. Its translation is CASSEPGNSYEQYF.